This entry lists 5 T cell receptor beta chains sequenced from one sample in a study of molecular identifiers for immune sequencing clone quantification. TCRdb re-derived calls from the PCR reads in MiXCR, one entry per CDR3 protein. The sample consists of around 40,000 distinct CDR3 sequences, 15% to 20% of them appearing once. The sample taken for sequencing was naive CD8+ T cells from blood, with Jurkat cell RNA spiked in. Stated subset: FACS-sorted CD8+CD4-CCR7+CD45RA+ naive T cells. The source is a human donor in good health. Some libraries in this study had Jurkat cell RNA spiked in.

This clonotype was found many times. This chain joins TRBV19 and TRBJ1-1; D unclear. Germline CDR1 is LNHDA and CDR2 is SQIVND (reference sequence). V dropped 7 bases and J dropped 0 bases, with 9 bases sitting between them. The CDR3 length is 13 residues. The CDR3: CASTRLLNTEAFF. The CDR3, as DNA: TGTGCCAGTACAAGACTCCTGAACACTGAAGCTTTCTTT.

The table lists this clonotype with many counts. This CDR3 is CASSLGQLTDTQYF. In DNA, the CDR3 is TGTGCCAGCAGCTTGGGACAGCTCACAGATACGCAGTATTTT. The chain recombines TRBV13 with TRBJ2-3, with 7 bases aligning to TRBD1. Unmatched junction bases numbered 2, after V lost 3 bases and J lost 2 bases. The germline CDR1 and CDR2 sequences are PRHDT and FYEKMQ (reference sequence). CDR3 length equals 14 residues.

This clonotype was recorded many times. The chain recombines TRBV24-1 with TRBJ1-3; possibly TRBD1 for D (6 bases). Trimming removed 0 bases at V and 9 bases at J, with 14 bases between. Germline assignment: CDR1 KGHDR and CDR2 SFDVKD. The CDR3 contains 15 residues. This CDR3 is CATSDLRTVLGTIYF. The CDR3 DNA sequence: TGTGCCACCAGTGATTTGAGGACAGTCCTCGGCACCATATATTTT.

This clonotype was observed at least ten times. The CDR3, as DNA: TGTGCCAGCAAAGCCGGACAGGGGGCTTACGAGCAGTACTTC. Its translation is CASKAGQGAYEQYF. This chain connects TRBV27 to TRBJ2-7; 11 nucleotides match TRBD1. Germline CDR1 MNHEY, CDR2 SMNVEV (reference sequence). J gave up 4 bases and V 7 bases, and 6 bases lay outside the gene matches. CDR3 length: 14 residues.

This clonotype was observed a handful of times. The V call is TRBV29-1, the J call TRBJ2-7, with no clear D. Between the trimmed V and J ends, which lost 5 bases and 2 bases, there was a span of 10 bases. The CDR3 runs to 12 residues. CDR1 is SQVTM, CDR2 ANQGSEA, per germline. CDR3 in DNA: TGCAGCGTTCTATTCAGGACCTACGAGCAGTACTTC. Amino acids: CSVLFRTYEQYF.